This note documents a single TCR beta chain sequence. This specimen comes from a study of cytomegalovirus exposure and HLA in healthy donors. On the study more broadly: An early data release held tens of millions of unique TCRs from HLA-typed donors.

Germline assignment: CDR1 SNHLY and CDR2 FYNNEI. V lost 4 bases to trimming and J lost 9 bases, with 13 bases between them. This CDR3 is 13 amino acids long. The PCR contained 60 Vbeta and 13 Jbeta primers. Sequencing used immunoSEQ multiplex PCR; TCRdb keeps in-frame clones, though not all of them. The sample lists approximately 100,000 clones; about 89% were seen once. The chain combines TRBV2 with TRBJ2-1; D might be TRBD2 (6 bases). Sequences were obtained from PBMCs. The receptor was derived from a man younger than 45 in good health and CMV-seropositive. The CDR3 nucleotides are TGTGCCAGCAGTGTAGGAGGGGCCGGTGAGCAGTTCTTC. Translating gives CASSVGGAGEQFF.